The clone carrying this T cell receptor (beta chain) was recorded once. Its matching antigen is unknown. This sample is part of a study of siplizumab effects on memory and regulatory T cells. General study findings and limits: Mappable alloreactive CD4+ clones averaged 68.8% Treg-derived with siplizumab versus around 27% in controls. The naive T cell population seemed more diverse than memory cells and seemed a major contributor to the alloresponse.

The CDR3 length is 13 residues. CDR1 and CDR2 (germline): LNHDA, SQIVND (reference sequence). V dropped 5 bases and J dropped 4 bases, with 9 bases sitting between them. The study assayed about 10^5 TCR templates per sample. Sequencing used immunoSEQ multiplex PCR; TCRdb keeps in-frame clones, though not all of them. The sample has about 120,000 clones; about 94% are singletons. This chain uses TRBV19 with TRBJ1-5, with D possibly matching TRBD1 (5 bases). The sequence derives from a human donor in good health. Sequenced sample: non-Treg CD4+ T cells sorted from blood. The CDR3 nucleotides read TGTGCCAGTAGTCCACAGGCTAATCAGCCCCAGCATTTT. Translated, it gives CASSPQANQPQHF.